This T cell receptor beta chain is from a study of PD-1 blockade in classical Hodgkin lymphoma. Overall study findings and caveats: Newly diagnosed patients were reported to exhibit reduced baseline TCR diversity relative to healthy donors.

The time point: newly diagnosed, previously untreated cHL patient sample. With respect to this clone: Its antigen is currently unknown.

This CDR3 has 15 amino acids. Germline CDR1 is SGHVS and CDR2 is FNYEAQ. Trimming shortened V by 6 bases and J by 8 bases, and 19 bases separated the two germline ends. TCRdb's copy holds only in-frame clones and misses some; the assay was immunoSEQ multiplex PCR. In the table there are 17,000 or so clones, 75% to 95% of which are singletons. The origin of this receptor is a human donor with classical Hodgkin lymphoma. V and J are TRBV7-6 and TRBJ1-4, with D perhaps matching TRBD1 (5 bases). Sequencing used peripheral blood mononuclear cells (PBMCs). The CDR3 DNA reads TGTGCCAGCAGGACTGGCCAGGGCTTGGGAGAAAAACTGTTTTTT. Amino acid sequence: CASRTGQGLGEKLFF.